Following are 32 T cell receptor beta chains from one sample sequenced in a study of PD-1 blockade in classical Hodgkin lymphoma. Regarding time point: cycle 4 day 1 (C4D1), after 6 weeks of nivolumab. In every patient, relapse followed autologous stem cell transplantation, while exposure to brentuximab vedotin differed. Produced via immunoSEQ multiplex PCR; TCRdb's table is partial and in-frame only. Of around 50,000 clones listed, around 76% are singletons. This specimen was peripheral blood mononuclear cells (PBMCs), taken before the fourth cycle of nivolumab. The source is a human donor with classical Hodgkin lymphoma.

The chain joins TRBV7-9 to TRBJ2-1; possibly TRBD2 for D (5 bases). With 0 bases removed from V and 7 bases from J, the gap between germline ends came to 7 bases. Germline V CDR1 and CDR2: SEHNR, FQNEAQ (reference sequence). The CDR3 runs to 13 residues. The CDR3 reads CASSLAGGNEQFF. CDR3 nucleotides: TGTGCCAGCAGCTTAGCTGGAGGAAATGAGCAGTTCTTC.

The V and J genes are TRBV6-5 and TRBJ1-1, with a tentative D call TRBD1 (6 bases). The CDR3 covers 14 residues. The V end was cut by 6 bases, the J end by 3 bases, with 14 bases between. From germline, CDR1 is MNHEY and CDR2 SVGAGI. The CDR3 is CASRRGGTYTEAFF. In DNA form, the CDR3 reads TGTGCCAGCAGACGAGGGGGGACGTACACTGAAGCTTTCTTT.

This clone appeared once. This chain connects TRBV9 to TRBJ2-2; D may be TRBD2 (6 bases). The ends were cut back, 0 bases at V and 4 bases at J, with 7 bases in the middle. This CDR3 is built from 14 residues. The V gene's germline CDR1 is SGDLS and CDR2 YYNGEE. This CDR3 reads CASSVVGGTGELFF. The CDR3 nucleotides are TGTGCCAGCAGCGTAGTCGGGGGCACCGGGGAGCTGTTTTTT.

The table lists this clone with a count of one. The V call is TRBV9, the J call TRBJ1-5; D gene unclear. Germline CDR1 reads SGDLS; CDR2 reads YYNGEE. The CDR3 is made up of 13 amino acids. V was trimmed by 4 bases and J by 7 bases, leaving 12 bases between them. The CDR3 reads CASSPEAQQPQHF. The CDR3, as DNA: TGTGCCAGCAGCCCGGAGGCTCAACAGCCCCAGCATTTT.

The CDR3 DNA is TGTGCCAGCAGCTTAGGGTCCTATGTACGGGAGGAAGAAGATACGCAGTATTTT. Translated: CASSLGSYVREEEDTQYF. This chain uses TRBV7-2 with TRBJ2-3, with 7 nucleotides matching TRBD2. The CDR3 covers 18 residues. J lost 5 bases, V lost 1 base, and 15 bases had no gene match. Germline CDR1 reads SGHTA; CDR2 reads FQGNSA.

The V call is TRBV7-9, the J call TRBJ2-7; D is uncertain. This CDR3 contains 16 residues. V gave up 3 bases and J gave up 7 bases, with 22 bases separating them. Germline-derived CDR1 and CDR2 are SEHNR and FQNEAQ (reference sequence). DNA of the CDR3: TGTGCCAGCAGCTTCTTCGCTCCGCTCACATACCGGGAGCAGTACTTC. Its protein is CASSFFAPLTYREQYF.

Only a few counts were recorded for this clone. This chain joins TRBV5-4 and TRBJ2-1; 11 bases agree with TRBD2. Trimming at V came to 4 bases and at J to 1 base, leaving 4 bases not matched to a gene. In germline, CDR1 is SGHNT, CDR2 YYREEE (reference sequence). This CDR3 is 16 amino acids long. The CDR3 sequence is CASSRGLAESYNEQFF. The DNA of the CDR3 is TGTGCCAGCAGCAGGGGACTAGCGGAGTCCTACAATGAGCAGTTCTTC.

The CDR3 nucleotides are TGTGCCAGCAGTCTAGTCCCAGGGGGCAGGGAGACCCAGTACTTC. This codes for CASSLVPGGRETQYF. This chain links TRBV6-1 with TRBJ2-5; TRBD1 matches at 8 bases. The trim removed 5 bases at V and 5 bases at J, leaving 10 bases unmatched. Germline V gene data show CDR1 as MNHNS and CDR2 as SASEGT. This CDR3 is 15 amino acids long.

The chain employs TRBV15 and TRBJ1-4, with TRBD1 identical over 8 bases. With 1 base clipped from V and 7 bases from J, the junction kept 5 bases outside the gene matches. CDR3 length: 15 residues. From germline, CDR1 is LNHNV and CDR2 YYDKDF (reference sequence). CDR3 region: CATSRGQGAAEKLFF. The CDR3 DNA is TGTGCCACCAGCAGAGGGCAGGGGGCGGCTGAAAAACTGTTTTTT. The full variable domain, rest sourced from reference TRBV15 and TRBJ1-4, is DAMVIQNPRYQVTQFGKPVTLSCSQTLNHNVMYWYQQKSSQAPKLLFHYYDKDFNNEADTPDNFQSRRPNTSFCFLDIRSPGLGDTAMYLCATSRGQGAAEKLFFGSGTQLSVL.

The J gene is TRBJ2-3, the V gene TRBV27, with D possibly being TRBD1 or TRBD2 (6 bases each). The V and J ends lost 3 bases and 6 bases respectively, with 10 bases between them. Germline V lookup: CDR1 MNHEY, CDR2 SMNVEV (reference sequence). CDR3 length equals 13 residues. The CDR3 region has the DNA TGTGCCAGCAGTTTGGGGGCGGGGGATACGCAGTATTTT. Residues: CASSLGAGDTQYF.

The chain employs TRBV6-5 and TRBJ1-1, with 10 bases matching TRBD1. Losses at the gene ends were 6 bases for V and 5 bases for J; bases not matched to a gene: 6. The CDR3 sequence is 14 residues long. In germline, CDR1 is MNHEY, CDR2 SVGAGI. The CDR3 is CASRGGQGVTEAFF. The CDR3 coding sequence is TGTGCCAGCAGGGGCGGACAGGGGGTTACTGAAGCTTTCTTT.

This chain uses TRBV5-1 with TRBJ2-5, with D tentatively TRBD1 (6 bases). This CDR3 is built from 16 residues. Germline CDR1 reads SGHRS; CDR2 reads YFSETQ. V was clipped by 3 bases and J by 0 bases, with 15 bases between them. The CDR3 sequence is CASSSRDTLYQETQYF. The CDR3 DNA is TGCGCCAGCAGCTCCCGGGACACCCTCTACCAAGAGACCCAGTACTTC.

The chain is built from TRBV21-1 and TRBJ2-1; the D call in the table, TRBD2, was not verified against the DNA. TRBV21-1 has pseudogene status. The CDR3 runs to 16 residues. This chain's CDR3 is CASSNGWGGGPIEQFF. The CDR3 DNA is TGTGCCAGCAGTAACGGCTGGGGGGGAGGGCCAATTGAGCAGTTCTTC.

The V gene is TRBV7-8, the J gene TRBJ2-7; the D gene is possibly TRBD2 (6 bases). The germline gives CDR1 SGHVS, CDR2 FQNEAQ. This CDR3 spans 12 amino acids. The germline V and J ends were trimmed by 2 bases and 10 bases, with 12 bases remaining between them. CDR3 region: CASSLPFGTQYF. Written as DNA, the CDR3 is TGTGCCAGCAGCTTACCATTCGGGACTCAGTACTTC.

The chain carries TRBV29-1 and TRBJ2-3; unclear D gene. Germline V gives CDR1 SQVTM, CDR2 ANQGSEA. There are 15 residues in the CDR3. V lost 2 bases, J lost 1 base, and 13 bases lay in between. CDR3 region: CSVEWAGRGTDTQYF. CDR3 coding DNA: TGCAGCGTTGAATGGGCAGGCCGTGGCACAGATACGCAGTATTTT.

This clone was seen a few times. This CDR3 reads CASSLDRGPTDTQYF. The CDR3 coding sequence is TGCGCCAGCAGCTTGGACCGGGGACCCACAGATACGCAGTATTTT. The chain has TRBV5-1 and TRBJ2-3, with D perhaps matching TRBD1 or TRBD2 (5 bases each). Between the trimmed V and J ends, which lost 0 bases and 2 bases, there was a span of 10 bases. The CDR3 loop spans 15 amino acids. Germline V gene sequence: CDR1 SGHRS, CDR2 YFSETQ.

This chain links TRBV4-1 with TRBJ2-1, with 8 bases matching TRBD2. V dropped 3 bases and J dropped 5; count of bases not matched to a gene: 12. CDR3 length equals 17 residues. CDR1 MGHRA and CDR2 YSYEKL come from the germline V gene. CDR3 bases: TGCGCCAGCAGCCAGAGTAGCGGGACGGTCTACAACAATGAGCAGTTCTTC. Protein sequence: CASSQSSGTVYNNEQFF.

The chain has TRBV5-1 and TRBJ2-2; TRBD2 is a possible D gene (6 bases). Germline V gives CDR1 SGHRS, CDR2 YFSETQ. V lost 4 bases and J 8 bases, leaving 12 bases between the germline ends. This CDR3 contains 13 residues. CDR3 DNA sequence: TGCGCCAGCAGCATGCGGGACGCAGGGGAGCTGTTTTTT. Translating it yields CASSMRDAGELFF.

CDR3 sequence: CASSQVGQRDEKLFF. DNA for the CDR3: TGTGCCAGCAGCCAAGTAGGACAGAGGGATGAAAAACTGTTTTTT. This chain uses TRBV14 with TRBJ1-4; maybe TRBD1 (6 bases). V lost 1 base, J lost 6 bases, and 12 bases lay in between. The CDR3 is made up of 15 amino acids. CDR1 and CDR2 (germline): SGHDN, FVKESK.

V is TRBV5-6 and J is TRBJ1-5, with 8 positions matching TRBD1. V was clipped by 0 bases and J by 5 bases; unmatched bases: 1. The germline gives CDR1 SGHDT, CDR2 YYEEEE. The CDR3 has 14 amino acids. This CDR3 reads CASSLAGGDQPQHF. As DNA, the CDR3 is TGTGCCAGCAGCTTGGCAGGGGGCGATCAGCCCCAGCATTTT.

This clone came up a few times. The chain has TRBV6-5 and TRBJ1-2; no clear D. Germline CDR1 MNHEY, CDR2 SVGAGI. The CDR3 has 14 residues. The V gene lost 5 bases and the J gene lost 6 bases, with 16 bases spanning the gap. The CDR3 loop is CASSALGGFDGYTF. The CDR3 coding sequence is TGTGCCAGCAGTGCGTTAGGAGGCTTCGATGGCTACACCTTC.

CDR3 sequence reads: CASSYFSGYNEQFF. Here the CDR3 DNA reads TGTGCCAGCAGTTACTTCAGCGGATACAATGAGCAGTTCTTC. This rearrangement joins TRBV6-6 to TRBJ2-1, with a weak D call TRBD2 (5 bases). The CDR3 runs 14 residues. The germline V gene has CDR1 MNHNY and CDR2 SVGAGI (reference sequence). Trimming removed 1 base at V and 4 bases at J, with 8 bases between.

V and J are TRBV21-1 and TRBJ2-3; the table's D call TRBD2 went unverified against the DNA. TRBV21-1 is a pseudogene. CDR3 length: 17 amino acids. In DNA, the CDR3 is TGTGCCAGCCCCGAGGGGGATGAGCGGGAGAGCACAGATACGCAGTATTTT. This encodes CASPEGDERESTDTQYF.

The chain joins TRBV28 to TRBJ2-7; D possibly uses TRBD1 or TRBD2 (5 bases each). Trimming cost V 3 bases and J 3 bases, with 15 bases left between them. Germline assignment: CDR1 MDHEN and CDR2 SYDVKM. The CDR3 loop spans 15 amino acids. CDR3 nucleotides: TGTGCCAGCAGTTTCCTCGATGAGGGGCGCTACGAGCAGTACTTC. Its translation is CASSFLDEGRYEQYF.

Only one count was recorded for this clone. CDR3 sequence (DNA): TGTGCCAGCAGCTTTGAAGGCAACACAGATACGCAGTATTTT. Translation gives CASSFEGNTDTQYF. The rearrangement uses TRBV7-9 and TRBJ2-3; D not certain. This CDR3 has 14 amino acids. Per germline, CDR1 SEHNR and CDR2 FQNEAQ (reference sequence). V was clipped by 3 bases and J by 2 bases, with 9 bases between them.

The V gene is TRBV9, the J gene TRBJ2-2; TRBD2 matches at 12 bases. Germline V gene data show CDR1 as SGDLS and CDR2 as YYNGEE. This CDR3 is 18 amino acids long. The ends lost 0 bases at V and 4 bases at J; junction bases unmatched: 7. CDR3 DNA: TGTGCCAGCAGCGTAGCTAGAGGACTAGCGGGACGCACCGGGGAGCTGTTTTTT. Translated, it gives CASSVARGLAGRTGELFF.

V gene TRBV9 combines with J gene TRBJ1-2; 9 bases map to TRBD1. This CDR3 region has 17 residues. From germline, CDR1 is SGDLS and CDR2 YYNGEE. V was clipped by 6 bases and J by 0 bases; unmatched bases: 12. The CDR3 bases are TGTGCCAGCAACCGAGGACAGGGGAGCACGGCTAACTATGGCTACACCTTC. Encoded protein: CASNRGQGSTANYGYTF.

This clone was seen a single time. This sequence joins TRBV6-5 and TRBJ1-6; D is perhaps TRBD1 (6 bases). This CDR3 has 15 residues. Germline V gives CDR1 MNHEY, CDR2 SVGAGI. Trimming shortened V by 7 bases and J by 9 bases, and 19 bases separated the two germline ends. The CDR3 region has the DNA TGTGCCAGCACCAAGGGGGGGGTGGAAGGTTCACCCCTCCACTTT. Residues: CASTKGGVEGSPLHF.

The DNA for the CDR3 is TGTGCCAGCAGTCTTCGGACTCGGACCTACGAGCAGTACTTC. Its protein product is CASSLRTRTYEQYF. This chain joins TRBV7-8 and TRBJ2-7; TRBD2 might be the D (5 bases). The CDR3 has 14 amino acids. The V gene's germline CDR1 is SGHVS and CDR2 FQNEAQ. The V and J ends lost 6 bases and 2 bases respectively, with 14 bases between them.

This rearrangement joins TRBV11-2 to TRBJ2-5, with D unclear. The end of the DNA aligns better with TRBJ2-7, so the J call may be wrong. This CDR3 region has 12 residues. Germline V gene sequence: CDR1 SGHAT, CDR2 FQNNGV. CDR3 loop: CASSLLVYEQYF. DNA of the CDR3: TGTGCCAGCAGCTTACTCGTCTACGAGCAGTACTTC.

J is TRBJ2-7 and V is TRBV6-6; no firm D call. The CDR3 is 13 amino acids. Germline CDR1 reads MNHNY; CDR2 reads SVGAGI (reference sequence). V lost 10 bases, J lost 2 bases, and 15 bases lay in between. CDR3 coding DNA: TGTGCCACCGCTGACGTAGGAACCTACGAGCAGTACTTC. Its translation is CATADVGTYEQYF.

In its sample, this clone was seen a few times. V gene TRBV7-2 combines with J gene TRBJ2-7; 7 bases are a match to TRBD2. Germline CDR1 SGHTA, CDR2 FQGNSA. V lost 1 base to trimming and J lost 6 bases; unmatched junction nucleotides: 6. The CDR3 loop spans 14 amino acids. The CDR3 reads CASSLVAGEVEQYF. The CDR3 nucleotides read TGTGCCAGCAGCTTAGTGGCGGGAGAGGTCGAGCAGTACTTC.